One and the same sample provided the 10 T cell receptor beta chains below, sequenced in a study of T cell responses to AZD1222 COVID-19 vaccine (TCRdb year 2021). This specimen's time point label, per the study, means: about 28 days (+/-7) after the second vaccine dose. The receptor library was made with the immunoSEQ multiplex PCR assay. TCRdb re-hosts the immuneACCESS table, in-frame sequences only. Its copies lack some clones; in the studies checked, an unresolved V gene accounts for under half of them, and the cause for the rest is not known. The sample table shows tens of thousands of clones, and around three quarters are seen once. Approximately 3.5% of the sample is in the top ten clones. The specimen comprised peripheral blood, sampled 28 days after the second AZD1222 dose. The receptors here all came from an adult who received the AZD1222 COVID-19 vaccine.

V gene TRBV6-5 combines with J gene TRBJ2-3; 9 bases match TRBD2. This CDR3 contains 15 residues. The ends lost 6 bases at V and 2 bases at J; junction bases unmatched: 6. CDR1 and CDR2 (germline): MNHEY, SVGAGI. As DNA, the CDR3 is TGTGCCAGCAGCCGCGGGGGGGCGTACACAGATACGCAGTATTTT. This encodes CASSRGGAYTDTQYF.

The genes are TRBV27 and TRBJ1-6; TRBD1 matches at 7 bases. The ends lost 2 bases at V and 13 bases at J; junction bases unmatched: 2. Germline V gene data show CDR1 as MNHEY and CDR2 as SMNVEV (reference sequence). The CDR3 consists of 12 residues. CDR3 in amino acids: CASSLTGDPLHF. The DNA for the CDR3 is TGTGCCAGCAGTTTAACAGGGGATCCCCTCCACTTT.

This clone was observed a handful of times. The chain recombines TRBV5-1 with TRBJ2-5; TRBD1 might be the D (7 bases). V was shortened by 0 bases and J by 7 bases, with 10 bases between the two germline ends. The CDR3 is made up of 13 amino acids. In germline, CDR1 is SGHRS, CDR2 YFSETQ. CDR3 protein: CASSLGQGGTQYF. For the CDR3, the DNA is TGCGCCAGCAGCTTGGGGCAGGGGGGGACCCAGTACTTC. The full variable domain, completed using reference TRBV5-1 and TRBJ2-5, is KAGVTQTPRYLIKTRGQQVTLSCSPISGHRSVSWYQQTPGQGLQFLFEYFSETQRNKGNFPGRFSGRQFSNSRSEMNVSTLELGDSALYLCASSLGQGGTQYFGPGTRLLVL.

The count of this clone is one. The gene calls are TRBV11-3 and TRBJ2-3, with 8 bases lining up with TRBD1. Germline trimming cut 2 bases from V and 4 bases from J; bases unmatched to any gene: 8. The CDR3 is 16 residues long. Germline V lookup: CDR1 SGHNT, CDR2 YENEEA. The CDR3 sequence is CASSLRGSGGADTQYF. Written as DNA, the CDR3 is TGTGCCAGCAGCTTACGGGGGTCAGGGGGCGCAGATACGCAGTATTTT.

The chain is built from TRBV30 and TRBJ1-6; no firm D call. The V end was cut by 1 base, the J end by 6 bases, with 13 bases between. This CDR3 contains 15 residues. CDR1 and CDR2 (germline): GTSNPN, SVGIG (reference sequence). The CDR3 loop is CAWSGGRPGNSPLHF. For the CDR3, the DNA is TGTGCCTGGAGTGGCGGCCGGCCTGGTAATTCACCCCTCCACTTT.

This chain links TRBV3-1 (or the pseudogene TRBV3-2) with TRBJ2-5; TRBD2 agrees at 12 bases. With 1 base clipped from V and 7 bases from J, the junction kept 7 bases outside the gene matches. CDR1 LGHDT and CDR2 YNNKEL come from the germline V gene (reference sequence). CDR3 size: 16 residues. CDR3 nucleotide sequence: TGTGCCAGCAGCCAAGGGAGGACTAGCGGGGACACGACCCAGTACTTC. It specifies CASSQGRTSGDTTQYF.

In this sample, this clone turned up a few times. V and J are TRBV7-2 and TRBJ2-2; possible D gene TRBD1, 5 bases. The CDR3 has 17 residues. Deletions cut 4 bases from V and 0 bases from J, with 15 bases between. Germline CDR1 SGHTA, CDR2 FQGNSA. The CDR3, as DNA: TGTGCCAGCAGCTCCCCTCTAGACAGCTCGAACACCGGGGAGCTGTTTTTT. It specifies CASSSPLDSSNTGELFF.

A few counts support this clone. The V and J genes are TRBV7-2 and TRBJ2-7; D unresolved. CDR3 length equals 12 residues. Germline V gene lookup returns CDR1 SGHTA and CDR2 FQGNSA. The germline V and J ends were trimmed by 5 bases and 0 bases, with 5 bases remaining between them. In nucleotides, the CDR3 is TGTGCCAGCAGCCCCCACTCCTACGAGCAGTACTTC. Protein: CASSPHSYEQYF.

The CDR3 DNA sequence: TGTGCCTGGGGAGACAGGGCAAATTCACCCCTCCACTTT. Translated, it gives CAWGDRANSPLHF. The chain is built from TRBV30 and TRBJ1-6; 7 nucleotides line up with TRBD1. The trim removed 5 bases at V and 7 bases at J, leaving 5 bases unmatched. The CDR3 is 13 residues long. Per the germline V gene, CDR1 is GTSNPN and CDR2 is SVGIG (reference sequence).

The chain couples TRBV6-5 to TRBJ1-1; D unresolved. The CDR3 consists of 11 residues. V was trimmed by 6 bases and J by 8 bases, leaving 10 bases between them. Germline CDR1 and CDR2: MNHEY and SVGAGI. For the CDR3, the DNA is TGTGCCAGCAGCGGAGGTTTCGAAGCTTTCTTT. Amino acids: CASSGGFEAFF.